The entry below gives a single TCR beta chain sequence along with its context. The target antigen is unknown. The sample comes from a study of CXCR3-negative and CXCR3-positive naive CD8 T cells. Study as a whole: Collectively, the libraries yielded some 150 million TRB reads in total, at about 1.5 +/- 0.3 million per library.

A CD45RO-CCR7+CD27+CD95- profile was what naive CD8+ T cells displayed. Study observations and caveats: The TRB CDR3s that CXCR3-positive naive cells carried were more hydrophobic than those of CXCR3-negative naive cells. The TRBV-TRBJ usage of naive CXCR3-negative and CXCR3-positive cells was similar, but that of memory cells differed.

The CDR3 totals 11 residues. Per germline, CDR1 SQVTM and CDR2 ANQGSEA. The authors prepared UMI-labeled TRB cDNA libraries by 5' RACE. TCRdb processed the 5' RACE reads again and assigns one entry to each CDR3 protein, with no DNA. The sample totals under 85,000 distinct CDR3 sequences. The sequence was obtained from a human donor in good health. Some clones in this sample may be carry-over from other donors' samples. The chain has TRBV29-1 and TRBJ2-1. Sequenced sample: naive CXCR3+ CD8+ T cells from blood. Subset denoted: CD45RO-CCR7+CD27+CD95- naive CD8+ T cells expressing CXCR3 (TNR3+). This CDR3 is CSVNRYNEQFF.